The 19 T cell receptor beta chains presented below share a single source sample, sequenced in a study of T cell repertoires in cytomegalovirus infection. MiXCR, applied by TCRdb to the reads, yields one record per CDR3 protein. Seen here are approximately 750,000 distinct CDR3 sequences, approximately 34% observed once, and the top ten hold 2.8%. Source material: PBMCs. These receptors all stem from a human donor in good health (CMV status not recorded). Some clones in this sample may be carry-over from other donors' samples.

Concerning this clonotype: The CDR3 carries no conserved terminal phenylalanine or tryptophan, so it likely arises from a read error. The chain is built from TRBV7-2 and TRBJ1-5; no definite D call. Germline CDR1 SGHTA, CDR2 FQGNSA. V was pared by 4 bases and J by 2 bases, with 12 bases between. This CDR3 is 15 amino acids long. CDR3 DNA sequence: TGTGCCAGCAGCTCAGGTGACACACGCAATCAGCCCCAGCATTGT. It specifies CASSSGDTRNQPQHC.

This clonotype was picked up a small number of times. The rearrangement joins TRBV5-4 to TRBJ2-1; 14 positions agree with TRBD2. V shed 4 bases and J 8 bases; nucleotides not matched to a gene: 5. The CDR3 is made up of 15 amino acids. Germline CDR1 is SGHNT and CDR2 is YYREEE (reference sequence). CDR3 DNA sequence: TGTGCCAGCAGCCCGGGACTAGCGGGAGCGGATGAGCAGTTCTTC. Its translation: CASSPGLAGADEQFF.

This clonotype has a count of ten or more. The CDR3 region is CASKTTDTDTQYF. The CDR3 DNA reads TGTGCCAGCAAGACTACCGACACAGATACGCAGTATTTT. V usage is TRBV7-8 and J usage is TRBJ2-3, with a tentative D call TRBD2 (5 bases). V shed 7 bases and J shed 2 bases, with 10 bases lying between them. Per germline, CDR1 SGHVS and CDR2 FQNEAQ. The CDR3 has 13 residues.

V and J are TRBV7-2 and TRBJ2-4; D unclear. The CDR3 covers 11 residues. The V gene's germline CDR1 is SGHTA and CDR2 FQGNSA. V was shortened by 8 bases and J by 1 base, with 3 bases between the two germline ends. In DNA form, the CDR3 reads TGTGCCAGCGCCGCCAAAAACATTCAGTACTTC. Translating gives CASAAKNIQYF.

The V call is TRBV9, the J call TRBJ1-5; TRBD1 is a possible D gene (6 bases). This CDR3 comprises 15 residues. The ends were cut back, 3 bases at V and 7 bases at J, with 17 bases in the middle. Per germline, CDR1 SGDLS and CDR2 YYNGEE. CDR3 sequence: CASSEGGGAGQPQHF. The CDR3 region has the DNA TGTGCCAGCAGCGAGGGGGGGGGGGCTGGCCAGCCCCAGCATTTT. The entire variable domain, with the rest obtained from reference TRBV9 and TRBJ1-5, is as follows: DSGVTQTPKHLITATGQRVTLRCSPRSGDLSVYWYQQSLDQGLQFLIQYYNGEERAKGNILERFSAQQFPDLHSELNLSSLELGDSALYFCASSEGGGAGQPQHFGDGTRLSIL.

There are a few counts of this clonotype. This rearrangement joins TRBV6-1 to TRBJ2-1; 8 nucleotides line up with TRBD1. The CDR3 runs 15 residues. V lost 8 bases and J lost 5; bases outside the gene matches: 11. Germline lookup yields CDR1 MNHNS and CDR2 SASEGT. The CDR3 protein is CASLWATGENNEQFF. CDR3 nucleotides: TGTGCCAGCCTTTGGGCGACAGGGGAAAACAATGAGCAGTTCTTC.

The chain uses TRBV28 and TRBJ2-7, with no clear D. Deletions cut 2 bases from V and 3 bases from J, with 11 bases between. The length of the CDR3 is 14 residues. Germline CDR1 MDHEN, CDR2 SYDVKM. The CDR3 nucleotides read TGTGCCAGCAGTTTACTCGGAGTCCTCTACGAGCAGTACTTC. It encodes CASSLLGVLYEQYF.

The V gene is TRBV14, the J gene TRBJ2-5; D is unclear. The CDR3 length is 12 residues. Trimming removed 0 bases at V and 7 bases at J, with 6 bases between. The V gene's germline CDR1 is SGHDN and CDR2 FVKESK. CDR3 sequence (DNA): TGTGCCAGCAGCCAAGAATTTGGGACCCAGTACTTC. As protein: CASSQEFGTQYF.

This clonotype has only a few counts. The V and J genes are TRBV7-2 and TRBJ2-1; TRBD2 might be the D (6 bases). Looked up from germline, CDR1 is SGHTA and CDR2 is FQGNSA. V lost 1 base to trimming and J lost 3 bases, with 13 bases between them. The CDR3 runs 16 residues. As DNA, the CDR3 is TGTGCCAGCAGCTTAGAAGGCGGGGCCTACTACAATGAGCAGTTCTTC. It is translated as CASSLEGGAYYNEQFF.

As for this clonotype: The junction and the germline gene differ at one end; a read error may be behind it. The chain employs TRBV12-3 or TRBV12-4 and TRBJ1-1; D is uncertain. CDR3 length equals 13 residues. CDR3 loop: CASSLRENTEALF. Written as DNA, the CDR3 is TGTGCCAGCAGTTTAAGGGAGAACACTGAAGCTTTATTT.

The CDR3, as DNA: TGTGCCACCAGCAGAGGCCTGGTGGCGGGGGGGCAAGATACGCAGTATTTT. Amino acid sequence: CATSRGLVAGGQDTQYF. This rearrangement joins TRBV15 to TRBJ2-3; TRBD2 matches 9 bases. CDR1 LNHNV and CDR2 YYDKDF come from the germline V gene (reference sequence). This CDR3 spans 17 amino acids. V lost 1 base, J lost 5 bases, and 10 bases stayed unmatched.

This clonotype was counted only a few times. The CDR3 nucleotides read TGTGCCAGCAGTCCCCTAGAGACAGGGTTGAACACTGAAGCTTTCTTT. Its protein is CASSPLETGLNTEAFF. The chain employs TRBV28 and TRBJ1-1; 7 positions match TRBD1. Germline CDR1 and CDR2: MDHEN and SYDVKM. The CDR3 runs 16 residues. V lost 5 bases, J lost 0 bases, and 9 bases stayed unmatched. Full variable domain (remainder filled in from reference TRBV28 and TRBJ1-1): DVKVTQSSRYLVKRTGEKVFLECVQDMDHENMFWYRQDPGLGLRLIYFSYDVKMKEKGDIPEGYSVSREKKERFSLILESASTNQTSMYLCASSPLETGLNTEAFFGQGTRLTVV.

There are many counts of this clonotype. V gene TRBV7-2 combines with J gene TRBJ2-5, with TRBD2 identical over 7 bases. The CDR3 is made up of 12 amino acids. Germline V CDR1 and CDR2: SGHTA, FQGNSA. The junction had 4 bases not matched to a gene; V was cut back by 8 bases and J by 4 bases. The CDR3 DNA reads as TGTGCCAGCTCCGGGAGGTCAGAGACCCAGTACTTC. Translating it yields CASSGRSETQYF.

The V call is TRBV10-3, the J call TRBJ1-1; TRBD1 is a possible D gene (6 bases). The CDR3 runs to 13 residues. From germline, CDR1 is ENHRY and CDR2 SYGVKD. Trimming removed 6 bases from V and 6 bases from J, with 14 bases in between. The CDR3 here is CAIREDSYAEAFF. CDR3 DNA: TGTGCCATCAGAGAGGACAGCTATGCTGAAGCTTTCTTT.

This clonotype was detected a few times. The chain couples TRBV7-3 to TRBJ2-5; 9 bases are a match to TRBD2. Unmatched junction bases numbered 6, after V lost 2 bases and J lost 5 bases. Per the germline V gene, CDR1 is SGHTA and CDR2 is FQGTGA. There are 15 residues in the CDR3. CDR3 DNA: TGTGCCAGCAGCTTAGGCGGGGGGGACGGGGAGACCCAGTACTTC. It yields the protein CASSLGGGDGETQYF.

The chain uses TRBV28 and TRBJ2-1, with D perhaps matching TRBD2 (5 bases). V was pared by 7 bases and J by 3 bases, with 13 bases between. The germline gives CDR1 MDHEN, CDR2 SYDVKM. The CDR3 loop spans 14 amino acids. CDR3 residues: CASMTIPRYNEQFF. DNA for the CDR3: TGTGCCAGCATGACTATCCCCCGCTACAATGAGCAGTTCTTC. Combining the CDR3 with reference TRBV28 and TRBJ2-1 gives the whole variable domain DVKVTQSSRYLVKRTGEKVFLECVQDMDHENMFWYRQDPGLGLRLIYFSYDVKMKEKGDIPEGYSVSREKKERFSLILESASTNQTSMYLCASMTIPRYNEQFFGPGTRLTVL.

This rearrangement joins TRBV28 to TRBJ1-6, with 11 bases matching TRBD1. V was pared by 5 bases and J by 7 bases, with 4 bases of the junction left unmatched. The CDR3 sequence is 15 residues long. Germline CDR1 MDHEN, CDR2 SYDVKM. The CDR3 is CASSGGQGENSPLHF. In nucleotides, the CDR3 is TGTGCCAGCAGTGGGGGACAGGGGGAAAATTCACCCCTCCACTTT.

In its sample, this clonotype was seen a few times. V gene TRBV12-3 or TRBV12-4 combines with J gene TRBJ2-3; D unclear. The CDR3 totals 14 residues. The V end lost 6 bases, the J end lost 3 bases, and 13 bases lay between the germline ends. CDR3 amino acids: CASRNDGVTDTQYF. CDR3 in DNA: TGTGCCAGCAGGAACGACGGAGTGACAGATACGCAGTATTTT.

The gene calls are TRBV27 and TRBJ2-1; D might be TRBD1 (5 bases). CDR3 size: 14 residues. The V gene lost 8 bases and the J gene lost 2 bases, with 13 bases spanning the gap. Germline V lookup: CDR1 MNHEY, CDR2 SMNVEV (reference sequence). The CDR3 bases are TGTGCCAGCCAGGACACCGATCCCTACAATGAGCAGTTCTTC. As protein: CASQDTDPYNEQFF.